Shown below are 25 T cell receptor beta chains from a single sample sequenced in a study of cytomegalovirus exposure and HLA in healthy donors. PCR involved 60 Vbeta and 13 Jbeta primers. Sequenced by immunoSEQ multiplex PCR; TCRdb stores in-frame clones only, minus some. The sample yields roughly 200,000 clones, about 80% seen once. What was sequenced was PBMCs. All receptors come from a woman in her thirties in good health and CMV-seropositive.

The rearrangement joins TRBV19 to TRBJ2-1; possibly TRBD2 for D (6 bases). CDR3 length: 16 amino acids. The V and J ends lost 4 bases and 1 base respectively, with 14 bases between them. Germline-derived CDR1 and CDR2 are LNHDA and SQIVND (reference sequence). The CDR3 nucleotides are TGTGCCAGTAGTAGCCGGGGGAAGGGTTCCTACAATGAGCAGTTCTTC. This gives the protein CASSSRGKGSYNEQFF. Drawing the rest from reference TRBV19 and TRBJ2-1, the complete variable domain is DGGITQSPKYLFRKEGQNVTLSCEQNLNHDAMYWYRQDPGQGLRLIYYSQIVNDFQKGDIAEGYSVSREKKESFPLTVTSAQKNPTAFYLCASSSRGKGSYNEQFFGPGTRLTVL.

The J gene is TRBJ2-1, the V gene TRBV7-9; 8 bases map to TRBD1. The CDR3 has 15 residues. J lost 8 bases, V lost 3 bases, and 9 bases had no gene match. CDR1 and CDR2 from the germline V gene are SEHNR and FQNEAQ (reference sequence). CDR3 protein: CASSLGAGGAHEQFF. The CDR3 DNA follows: TGTGCCAGCAGCTTGGGGGCAGGGGGCGCGCATGAGCAGTTCTTC.

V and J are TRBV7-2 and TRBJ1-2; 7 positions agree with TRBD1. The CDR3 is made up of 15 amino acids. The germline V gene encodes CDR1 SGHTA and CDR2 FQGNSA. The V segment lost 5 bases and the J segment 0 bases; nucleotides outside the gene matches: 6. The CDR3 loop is CASSDPTGSNYGYTF. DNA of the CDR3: TGTGCCAGCAGCGACCCGACAGGGTCTAACTATGGCTACACCTTC.

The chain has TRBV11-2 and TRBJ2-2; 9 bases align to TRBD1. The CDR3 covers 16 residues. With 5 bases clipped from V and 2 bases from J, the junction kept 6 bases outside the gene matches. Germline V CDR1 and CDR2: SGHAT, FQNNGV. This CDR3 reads CASSQETGGNTGELFF. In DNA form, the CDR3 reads TGTGCCAGCAGCCAGGAGACAGGGGGTAACACCGGGGAGCTGTTTTTT.

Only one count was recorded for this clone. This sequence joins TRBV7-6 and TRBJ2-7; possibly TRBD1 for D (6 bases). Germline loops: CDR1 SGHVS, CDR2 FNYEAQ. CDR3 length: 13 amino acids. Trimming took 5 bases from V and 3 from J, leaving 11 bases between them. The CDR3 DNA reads TGTGCCAGCAGCCCCGGGACATACTACGAGCAGTACTTC. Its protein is CASSPGTYYEQYF.

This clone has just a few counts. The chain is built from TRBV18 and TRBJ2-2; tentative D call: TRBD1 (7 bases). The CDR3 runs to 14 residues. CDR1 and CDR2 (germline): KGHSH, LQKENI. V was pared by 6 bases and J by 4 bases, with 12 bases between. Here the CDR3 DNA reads TGTGCCAGCTCGGCAGGGGGGAGCACCGGGGAGCTGTTTTTT. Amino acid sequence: CASSAGGSTGELFF.

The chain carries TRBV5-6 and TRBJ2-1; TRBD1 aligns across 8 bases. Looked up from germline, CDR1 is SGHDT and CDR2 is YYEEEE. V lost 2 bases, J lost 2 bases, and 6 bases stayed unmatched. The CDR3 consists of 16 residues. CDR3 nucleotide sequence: TGTGCCAGCAGCTTCAGGACAGGGAAGACCTACAATGAGCAGTTCTTC. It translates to CASSFRTGKTYNEQFF.

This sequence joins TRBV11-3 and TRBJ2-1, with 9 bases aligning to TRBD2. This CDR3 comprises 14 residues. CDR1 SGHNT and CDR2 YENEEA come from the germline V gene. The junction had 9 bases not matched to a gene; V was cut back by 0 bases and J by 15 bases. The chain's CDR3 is CASSLDLAGTSLFF. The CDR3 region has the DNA TGTGCCAGCAGCTTAGATCTTGCGGGGACTAGCCTGTTCTTC.

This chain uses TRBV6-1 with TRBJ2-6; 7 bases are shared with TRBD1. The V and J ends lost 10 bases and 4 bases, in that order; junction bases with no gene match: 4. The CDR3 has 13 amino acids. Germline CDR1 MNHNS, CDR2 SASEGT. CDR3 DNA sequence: TGTGCCACTCAGGGGGTCGGGGCCAACGTCCTGACTTTC. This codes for CATQGVGANVLTF.

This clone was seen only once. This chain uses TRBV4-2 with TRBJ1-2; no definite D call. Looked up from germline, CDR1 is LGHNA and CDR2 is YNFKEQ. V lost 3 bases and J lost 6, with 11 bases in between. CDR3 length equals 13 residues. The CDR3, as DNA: TGTGCCAGCAGCCACGGGAGGGAAGATGGCTACACCTTC. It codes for CASSHGREDGYTF.

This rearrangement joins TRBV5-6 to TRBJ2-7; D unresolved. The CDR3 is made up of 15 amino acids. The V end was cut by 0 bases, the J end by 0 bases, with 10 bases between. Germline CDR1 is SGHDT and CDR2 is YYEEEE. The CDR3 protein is CASSLGAQSSYEQYF. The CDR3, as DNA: TGTGCCAGCAGCTTGGGAGCGCAAAGCTCCTACGAGCAGTACTTC. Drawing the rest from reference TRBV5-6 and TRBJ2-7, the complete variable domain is DAGVTQSPTHLIKTRGQQVTLRCSPKSGHDTVSWYQQALGQGPQFIFQYYEEEERQRGNFPDRFSGHQFPNYSSELNVNALLLGDSALYLCASSLGAQSSYEQYFGPGTRLTVT.

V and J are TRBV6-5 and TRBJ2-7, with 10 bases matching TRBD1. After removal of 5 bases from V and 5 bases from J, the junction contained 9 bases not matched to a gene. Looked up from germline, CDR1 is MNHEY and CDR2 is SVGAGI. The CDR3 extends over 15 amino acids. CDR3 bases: TGTGCCAGCAGTGTTACCGGGACAGGGGAACACGAGCAGTACTTC. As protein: CASSVTGTGEHEQYF.

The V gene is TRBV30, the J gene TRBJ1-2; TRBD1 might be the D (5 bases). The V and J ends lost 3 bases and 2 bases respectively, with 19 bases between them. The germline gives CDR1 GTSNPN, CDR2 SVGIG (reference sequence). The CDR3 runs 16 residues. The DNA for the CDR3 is TGTGCCTGGAGGGTTTGGAGTGGGGCAGGGAACTATGGCTACACCTTC. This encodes CAWRVWSGAGNYGYTF.

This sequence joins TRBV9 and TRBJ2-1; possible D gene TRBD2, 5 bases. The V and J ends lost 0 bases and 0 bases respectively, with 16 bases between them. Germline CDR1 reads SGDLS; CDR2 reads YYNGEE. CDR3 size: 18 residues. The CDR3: CASSVVGLFEGSYNEQFF. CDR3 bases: TGTGCCAGCAGCGTAGTAGGGCTCTTCGAGGGCTCCTACAATGAGCAGTTCTTC.

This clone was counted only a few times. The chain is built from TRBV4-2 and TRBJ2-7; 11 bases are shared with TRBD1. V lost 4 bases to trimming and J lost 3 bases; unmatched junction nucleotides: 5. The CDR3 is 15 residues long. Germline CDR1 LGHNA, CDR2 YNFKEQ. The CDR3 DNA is TGTGCCAGCAGCCGGGGACAGGGGGAGGTCTACGAGCAGTACTTC. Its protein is CASSRGQGEVYEQYF.

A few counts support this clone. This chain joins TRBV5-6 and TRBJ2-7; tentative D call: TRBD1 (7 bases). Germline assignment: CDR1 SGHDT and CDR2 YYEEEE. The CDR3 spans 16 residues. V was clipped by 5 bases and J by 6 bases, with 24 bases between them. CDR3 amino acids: CASRPSSGGGEGEQYF. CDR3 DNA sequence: TGTGCCAGCAGACCCTCGTCAGGAGGGGGCGAGGGCGAGCAGTACTTC.

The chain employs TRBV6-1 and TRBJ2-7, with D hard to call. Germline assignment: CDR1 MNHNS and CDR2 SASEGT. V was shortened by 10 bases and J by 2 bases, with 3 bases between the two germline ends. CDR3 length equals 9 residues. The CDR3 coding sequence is TGTGCCATCGCCTACGAGCAGTACTTC. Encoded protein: CAIAYEQYF.

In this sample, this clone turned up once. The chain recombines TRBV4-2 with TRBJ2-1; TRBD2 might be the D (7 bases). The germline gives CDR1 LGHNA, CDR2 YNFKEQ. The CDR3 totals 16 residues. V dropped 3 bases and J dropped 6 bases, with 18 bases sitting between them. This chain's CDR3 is CASSHGEWGGLNEQFF. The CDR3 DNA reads TGTGCCAGCAGCCACGGAGAGTGGGGGGGGCTCAATGAGCAGTTCTTC.

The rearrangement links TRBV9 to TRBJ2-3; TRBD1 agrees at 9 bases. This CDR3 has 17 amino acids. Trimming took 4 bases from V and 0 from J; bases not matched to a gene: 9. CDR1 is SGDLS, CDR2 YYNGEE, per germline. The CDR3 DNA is TGTGCCAGCAGCACTCCCACCGGACAGGGGAGCACAGATACGCAGTATTTT. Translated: CASSTPTGQGSTDTQYF.

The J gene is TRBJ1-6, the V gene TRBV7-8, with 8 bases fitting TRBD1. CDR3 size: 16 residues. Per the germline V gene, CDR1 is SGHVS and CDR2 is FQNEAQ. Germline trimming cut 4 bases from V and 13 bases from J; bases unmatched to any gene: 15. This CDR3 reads CASSYGPDRAPAPLHF. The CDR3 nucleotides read TGTGCCAGCAGCTATGGCCCGGACAGGGCTCCAGCTCCCCTCCACTTT. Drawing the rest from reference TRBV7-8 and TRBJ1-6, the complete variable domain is GAGVSQSPRYKVAKRGQDVALRCDPISGHVSLFWYQQALGQGPEFLTYFQNEAQLDKSGLPSDRFFAERPEGSVSTLKIQRTQQEDSAVYLCASSYGPDRAPAPLHFGNGTRLTVT.

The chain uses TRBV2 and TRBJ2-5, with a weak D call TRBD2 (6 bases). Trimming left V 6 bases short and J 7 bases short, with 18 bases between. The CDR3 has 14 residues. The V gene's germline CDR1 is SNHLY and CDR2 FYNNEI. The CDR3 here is CASRKGLKEGTQYF. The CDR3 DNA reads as TGTGCCAGCAGGAAAGGACTAAAGGAGGGGACCCAGTACTTC.

CDR3 sequence (DNA): TGCGCCAGCAGCCCGGGGACAGGCGGAGAGACCCAGTACTTC. This translates into CASSPGTGGETQYF. The J gene is TRBJ2-5, the V gene TRBV5-1; 8 bases agree with TRBD1. The CDR3 sequence is 14 residues long. CDR1 SGHRS and CDR2 YFSETQ come from the germline V gene. V dropped 4 bases and J dropped 4; count of bases not matched to a gene: 6.

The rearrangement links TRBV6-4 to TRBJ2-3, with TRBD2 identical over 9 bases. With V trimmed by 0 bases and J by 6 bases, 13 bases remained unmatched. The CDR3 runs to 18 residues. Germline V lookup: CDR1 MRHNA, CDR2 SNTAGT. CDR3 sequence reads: CASSDSELAGPCEDTQYF. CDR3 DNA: TGTGCCAGCAGTGACTCTGAACTAGCGGGCCCCTGCGAGGATACGCAGTATTTT.

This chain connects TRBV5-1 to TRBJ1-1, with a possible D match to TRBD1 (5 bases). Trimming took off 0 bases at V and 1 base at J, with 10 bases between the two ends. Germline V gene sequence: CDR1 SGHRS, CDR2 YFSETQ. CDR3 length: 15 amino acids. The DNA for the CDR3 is TGCGCCAGCAGCTTGGACGGCAGGGCGAACACTGAAGCTTTCTTT. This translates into CASSLDGRANTEAFF.

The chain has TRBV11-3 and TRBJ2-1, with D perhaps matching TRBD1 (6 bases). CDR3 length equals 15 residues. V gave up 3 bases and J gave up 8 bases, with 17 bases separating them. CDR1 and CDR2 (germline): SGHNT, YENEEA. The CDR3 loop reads CASSFSGQSTHEQFF. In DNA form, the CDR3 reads TGTGCCAGCAGCTTCTCCGGACAGTCTACCCATGAGCAGTTCTTC.